This T cell receptor beta chain is drawn from a study of CD4 T cells in relation to SARS-CoV-2 and coronaviruses. This table comes from immunoSEQ multiplex PCR, and its TCRdb copy is limited to in-frame clones, with some not included. The sample holds some 65,000 clones, approximately 87% seen once. Remarks on this clone: Its antigen is as yet unknown.

Whole-study findings and limits: Around two thirds of donors had memory CD4+ clonotypes crossrecognizing SARS-CoV-2 and common cold coronavirus spike.

Unexposed donor CD4+ T cells date from about 2011-2018, before the COVID-19 pandemic. V lost 4 bases and J 7 bases, leaving 11 bases between the germline ends. This CDR3 is built from 13 residues. The source material was memory CD4+ T cells from PBMCs. The sequence was obtained from a human donor in good health. The chain couples TRBV12-3 or TRBV12-4 to TRBJ1-5; no clear D gene. This chain's CDR3 is CASSSGQEQPQHF. The CDR3 nucleotides are TGTGCCAGCAGTTCCGGGCAGGAACAGCCCCAGCATTTT.